This T cell receptor beta chain originates from a study of shared clonotypes between healthy human individuals (dated by TCRdb to 2018 to 2020). With respect to the entire study: The cohort comprised a couple of women and three men aged 18 to 49 years. For each donor, three plates each were used for CD4 naive and CD4 memory, two plates were used for CD8 naive, and one plate was used for CD8 memory. The study deeply sequenced blood TCR repertoires of several healthy adults to estimate repertoire size and the extent of clonotype sharing between individuals. Libraries were prepared and TCR repertoires were sequenced by different laboratories using diverse techniques, in order to increase sequencing depth and limit assay-specific biases. Between about 0.8 and 9.5 billion PBMCs per donor were obtained by leukapheresis. Summary of the overall study and its limitations: Rarefaction of sorted-subset datasets indicated incomplete sequencing despite the large sequencing depth. Based on pairwise subsampling, the degree of clonotype sharing among donors was expected to be affected by sequencing depth. Sampling was limited to blood, and TCR repertoires in tissue likely differ from TCR repertoires in blood. Naive subsets generally had larger estimated clonotype richness than memory subsets. Sharing across several donors was observed for 4.5% to 6.5% of naive CD4, over 3% of naive CD8, over 2% of memory CD4, and 0.4% of memory CD8 clonotypes. The genetic and exposure-history diversity represented was limited by the small number of donors. Compared with non-shared clonotypes, clonotypes shared by all four sorted-subset donors had higher generation probabilities.

In the case of this clone: No antigen is known for it. No base qualities exist here, and no much larger clone lies one base off it.

TCR CDR3 regions were amplified from genomic DNA by multiplex PCR using the deep immunoSEQ assay. Extracted genomic DNA from each cell subset was spread evenly across all wells of several immunoSEQ 96-well plates, with each plate serving as a replicate. For sorted subsets, around 0.2 ug of genomic DNA, equivalent to 25,000 to 35,000 T cell genomes, went into each replicate PCR. The purified libraries were quantified using a Qubit 3.0 fluorometer, sized with a Bioanalyzer 2100, and then quantified again using the KAPA Library Quantification kit. A separate single-read 150-cycle Illumina NextSeq 550 flow cell was used to sequence each immunoSEQ 96-well plate. In the authors' own workflow: The immunoSEQ output contained only junctional sequences without quality scores, so filtering could not match that applied to full-length reads. To assign V/J genes and CDR3, sequences were annotated using PyIR, a Python wrapper for IgBLAST v1.9, with IMGT germline references. Reads with weak V/J assignments (E-value above 1e-6), missing CDR3, stop codons, out-of-frame junctions, or ambiguous translated residues were removed. V3J clonotypes were defined as sequences sharing an identical inferred V gene, J gene, and CDR3 amino acid sequence. Percentage overlap between repertoires was calculated by dividing the number of shared unique clonotypes by the size of the smaller repertoire. Three approaches were used to assess repertoire richness: RTK rarefaction, the Chao1 estimator, and Recon v2.1 estimates of unobserved clonotypes. Generation probabilities were computed with OLGA for all TCRbeta clonotypes obtained by the gDNA method from a few donors. The immuneACCESS repertoire file appears here via TCRdb, limited to in-frame rearrangements. These files lack a portion of the clones; in checked studies, under half of the deficit traces to unresolved V genes, and the cause of the others is not known. V and J calls and clone size are given by that table; D and trimming were obtained from the DNA. The sample yields roughly 2.6 million clones; 90% to 95% were counted once. Under 0.15% of the sample rests with the top ten.

The CDR3 starts with the cysteine, ends with the phenylalanine, and has 17 residues. CDR3 DNA is the only sequence kept; it has 51 bases, read in frame from the first base. The germline V gene (reference sequence) yields MNHEY for CDR1 and SMNVEV for CDR2. V is clipped by 5 bases and J by 0 bases, and the sequence between their germline boundaries is 14 bases long. Donors were healthy HIV-negative adults with no recently reported acute infections or vaccinations. All donors were Caucasian adults living in Nashville, Tennessee, USA. CD4+ T cells were enriched by magnetic negative selection, after which naive cells were positively selected on CD45RA and the negative fraction was taken as the memory subset. Blood was obtained by leukapheresis, after which PBMCs were separated by Ficoll-Histopaque density gradient centrifugation and cryopreserved in liquid nitrogen vapor phase. Analytical flow cytometry was used to check the purity and quantity of every magnetically sorted T cell population. Genomic DNA was isolated from each sorted fraction and quantified by UV absorbance on a Nanodrop 2000c.

The receptor comes from a man aged 18 to 29 in good health. What was sequenced was naive CD4+ T cells sorted from blood. The cell subset or site label corresponds to: CD45RA+ positively selected. The chain uses TRBV27 and TRBJ2-6, with TRBD1 perhaps the D gene, on 5 matching bases. The CDR3 reads as follows: CASSPKDSYSGANVLTF. The DNA is TGTGCCAGCAGTCCAAAAGACAGCTACTCTGGGGCCAACGTCCTGACTTTC.